A selection of T cell receptor beta chains follows, all from one sample in a study of post-analysis software for immune sequencing data. TCRdb re-derived calls from the PCR reads in MiXCR, one entry per CDR3 protein. The top ten clones hold approximately 7.6% of a sample with roughly 400,000 distinct CDR3 sequences, approximately 39% of them seen once. Input material: blood. All receptors come from a girl aged 2 to 9 with multiple sclerosis. Both conserved end residues are part of each CDR3. D genes are given only for firm matches. Not all rows give a size; the values are once, few, many and, for expanded clones, a class.

D: .; V: TRBV5-1; J: TRBJ2-5; size: .; DNA: TGCGCCAGCAGCTTGGAGTGGCCTGGTGAGCAGTACTTC; CDR3: CASSLEWPGEQYF
D: .; V: TRBV27; J: TRBJ2-1; size: .; DNA: TGTGCCAGCAGTTTGAGACTAACTATCCCCTACAATGAGCAGTTCTTC; CDR3: CASSLRLTIPYNEQFF
D: .; V: TRBV6-5; J: TRBJ1-1; size: .; DNA: TGTGCCAGCAGTTACTCGAGAGGCGCCCAGGGAGCTTTCTTT; CDR3: CASSYSRGAQGAFF
D: .; V: TRBV20-1; J: TRBJ1-6; size: few; DNA: TGCAGTGCTACGGGCGACAGGACGAATTCACCCCTCCACTTT; CDR3: CSATGDRTNSPLHF
D: TRBD2; V: TRBV6-2/TRBV6-3; J: TRBJ2-7; size: few; DNA: TGTGCCAGCAGTTTTGGGACTAGCACCCACGAGCAGTACTTC; CDR3: CASSFGTSTHEQYF
D: .; V: TRBV6-1; J: TRBJ2-7; size: few; DNA: TGTGCCAGCAGTGAAATGTGGGGCGGCTCCTACGAGCAGTACTTC; CDR3: CASSEMWGGSYEQYF
D: .; V: TRBV28; J: TRBJ1-5; size: .; DNA: TGTGCCAGCAGCACCTTACAGGGATATCAGCCCCAGCATTTT; CDR3: CASSTLQGYQPQHF
D: .; V: TRBV7-2; J: TRBJ1-4; size: .; DNA: TGTGCCAGCAGCTTAGGGTCCACAACTAATGAAAAACTGTTTTTT; CDR3: CASSLGSTTNEKLFF
D: .; V: TRBV25-1; J: TRBJ1-1; size: .; DNA: TGTGCCAGCAGTCGCTCCTATGCGAACACTGAAGCTTTCTTT; CDR3: CASSRSYANTEAFF
D: TRBD1; V: TRBV10-3; J: TRBJ1-1; size: .; DNA: TGTGCCATCAGTGAATGGACTGCAGGACAGGCCGAGAACACTGAAGCTTTCTTT; CDR3: CAISEWTAGQAENTEAFF
D: TRBD1; V: TRBV28; J: TRBJ2-6; size: .; DNA: TGTGCCAGCAGTGCCGGGACAGGCGCAGTCTCTGGGGCCAACGTCCTGACTTTC; CDR3: CASSAGTGAVSGANVLTF
D: .; V: TRBV2; J: TRBJ2-7; size: .; DNA: TGTGCCAGCAAGGAGCTCAGGGACACTTCCTCTTACGAGCAGTACTTC; CDR3: CASKELRDTSSYEQYF
D: .; V: TRBV9; J: TRBJ1-2; size: .; DNA: TGTGCCAGCAGCGTAGTGGGTACTAACTATGGCTACACCTTC; CDR3: CASSVVGTNYGYTF
D: .; V: TRBV20-1; J: TRBJ2-7; size: .; DNA: TGCAGTGCCGTGGACAGCTCCTACAATGAGCAGTACTTC; CDR3: CSAVDSSYNEQYF
D: .; V: TRBV5-8; J: TRBJ1-5; size: .; DNA: TGTGCCAGCAGCTTGGTGCCCATAACAGCTTATCAGCCCCAGCATTTT; CDR3: CASSLVPITAYQPQHF
D: TRBD2; V: TRBV28; J: TRBJ2-7; size: .; DNA: TGTGCCAGCAGTTTGGAATGGACTAGCGGATCCTACGAGCAGTACTTC; CDR3: CASSLEWTSGSYEQYF
D: .; V: TRBV4-1; J: TRBJ1-1; size: .; DNA: TGCGCCAGCAGCCAAGATCGCGAAATCGCTGAAGCTTTCTTT; CDR3: CASSQDREIAEAFF
D: .; V: TRBV7-2; J: TRBJ1-2; size: few; DNA: TGTGCCAGCAGCTCCGGCAGGGTAGCCTATGGCTACACCTTC; CDR3: CASSSGRVAYGYTF
D: .; V: TRBV15; J: TRBJ2-5; size: many; DNA: TGTGCCACCAGCAGACGGGAACTGGAGACCCAGTACTTC; CDR3: CATSRRELETQYF
D: .; V: TRBV28; J: TRBJ1-2; size: .; DNA: TGTGCCAGCAGTCGGCCTACTAACTATGGCTACACCTTC; CDR3: CASSRPTNYGYTF
D: .; V: TRBV12-3/TRBV12-4; J: TRBJ1-5; size: .; DNA: TGTGCCAGCAGTCCACTGGACGGGGGCAATCAGCCCCAGCATTTT; CDR3: CASSPLDGGNQPQHF
D: .; V: TRBV30; J: TRBJ1-1; size: .; DNA: TGTGCCTGGAGTGAGGACAGTACTGAAGCTTTCTTT; CDR3: CAWSEDSTEAFF
D: TRBD2; V: TRBV7-3; J: TRBJ2-7; size: .; DNA: TGTGCCAGCAGCCTCCTAGCGGGAGAAATCTACGAGCAGTACTTC; CDR3: CASSLLAGEIYEQYF
D: TRBD2; V: TRBV9; J: TRBJ2-1; size: .; DNA: TGTGCCAGCAGCGTATCAGGTGGAGGGACTAGCGGGAGAAATGAGCAGTTCTTC; CDR3: CASSVSGGGTSGRNEQFF
D: .; V: TRBV20-1; J: TRBJ2-1; size: .; DNA: TGCAGTGCTAGACCCCAAGGCGGGTTGCCTCAGTTCTTC; CDR3: CSARPQGGLPQFF
D: TRBD1; V: TRBV24-1; J: TRBJ2-5; size: .; DNA: TGTGCCACCAGTGATCCACGACAGGGTGGAGAGACCCAGTACTTC; CDR3: CATSDPRQGGETQYF
D: TRBD1; V: TRBV4-1; J: TRBJ1-2; size: few; DNA: TGCGCCAGCAGCCACGGAGGGACAGACTATGGCTACACCTTC; CDR3: CASSHGGTDYGYTF
D: .; V: TRBV4-3; J: TRBJ2-7; size: few; DNA: TGCGCCAGCAGCCAAGGGCACGGGGGATGGAATGAGCAGTACTTC; CDR3: CASSQGHGGWNEQYF
D: .; V: TRBV12-3/TRBV12-4; J: TRBJ2-7; size: few; DNA: TGTGCCAGCAGTTTAGGGGACCTGAGAGAGCAGTACTTC; CDR3: CASSLGDLREQYF
D: .; V: TRBV21-1; J: TRBJ2-5; size: few; DNA: TGTGCCAGCAGCAAAAGACAGACTAAAGAGACCCAGTACTTC; CDR3: CASSKRQTKETQYF
D: TRBD1; V: TRBV15; J: TRBJ2-6; size: few; DNA: TGTGCCACCAGCAAATTACAACAGGGGGACGGGGCCAACGTCCTGACTTTC; CDR3: CATSKLQQGDGANVLTF
D: TRBD1; V: TRBV5-1; J: TRBJ2-1; size: .; DNA: TGCGCCAGCAGCTCCGGACAGGACCACAATGAGCAGTTCTTC; CDR3: CASSSGQDHNEQFF
D: .; V: TRBV14; J: TRBJ2-2; size: .; DNA: TGTGCCAGCAGCCAAGTGTGGTCGAAGACCGGGGAGCTGTTTTTT; CDR3: CASSQVWSKTGELFF
D: .; V: TRBV12-3/TRBV12-4; J: TRBJ2-3; size: .; DNA: TGTGCCAGCAGCCAACCGAGGGGGGAAGAGGATACGCAGTATTTT; CDR3: CASSQPRGEEDTQYF
D: .; V: TRBV28; J: TRBJ2-2; size: many; DNA: TGTGCCAGCAGGCAGGGGCACGGGGAGCTGTTTTTT; CDR3: CASRQGHGELFF
D: .; V: TRBV20-1; J: TRBJ1-1; size: once; DNA: TGCAGTGCTAGAGATACCGGGACGCTCGAAGCTTTCTTT; CDR3: CSARDTGTLEAFF
D: TRBD1; V: TRBV6-1; J: TRBJ1-4; size: few; DNA: TGTGCCAGCAGTGAATTGGGGACAGGGTATATTGAACTGTTTTTT; CDR3: CASSELGTGYIELFF
D: TRBD2; V: TRBV7-9; J: TRBJ2-1; size: .; DNA: TGTGCCAGCAGTCTGCGGGGGGCCATTGGTGAGCAGTTCTTC; CDR3: CASSLRGAIGEQFF
D: .; V: TRBV6-1; J: TRBJ1-2; size: .; DNA: TGTGCCAGCAGTACCAGAAGGGGCTATGGCTACACCTTC; CDR3: CASSTRRGYGYTF
D: TRBD2; V: TRBV5-1; J: TRBJ2-1; size: few; DNA: TGCGCCAGCAGCCTCAGCGGGAGCTTTGGCAATGAGCAGTTCTTC; CDR3: CASSLSGSFGNEQFF
D: .; V: TRBV5-1; J: TRBJ2-7; size: .; DNA: TGCGCCAGCAGATCGGGGCGTTTCCTGACCTACGAGCAGTACTTC; CDR3: CASRSGRFLTYEQYF
D: TRBD1; V: TRBV29-1; J: TRBJ1-5; size: .; DNA: TGCAGCGTAGTCGAGACAGGGAGGGGGGATCAGCCCCAGCATTTT; CDR3: CSVVETGRGDQPQHF
D: TRBD1; V: TRBV24-1; J: TRBJ2-2; size: .; DNA: TGTGCCACCAGTGACAACCATGCGACAGGGTACATCGGGGAGCTGTTTTTT; CDR3: CATSDNHATGYIGELFF
D: .; V: TRBV10-3; J: TRBJ1-5; size: .; DNA: TGTGCCATCAGTGGGGGGCAGGGATTCAATCAGCCCCAGCATTTT; CDR3: CAISGGQGFNQPQHF
D: .; V: TRBV24-1; J: TRBJ2-7; size: .; DNA: TGTGCCACCAGTGAGGCAGGGTCCTACGAGCAGTACTTC; CDR3: CATSEAGSYEQYF
D: .; V: TRBV6-5; J: TRBJ2-1; size: few; DNA: TGTGCCAGCAGTTACGGGCCCCGCTCCTACAATGAGCAGTTCTTC; CDR3: CASSYGPRSYNEQFF